The source of this T cell receptor beta chain is a study of blood T cell repertoires in COVID-19. Clones were sequenced by immunoSEQ multiplex PCR, and TCRdb holds only the in-frame ones, with some missing. The profile shows just under 150,000 clones, around 86% of them singletons. CDR3 length: 14 residues. V was pared by 8 bases and J by 4 bases, with 17 bases between. CDR1 is LNHDA and CDR2 is SQIVND in the germline V gene (reference sequence). The source material was peripheral blood. The origin of this receptor is a man aged 45-65 years who had recovered from COVID-19. The chain joins TRBV19 to TRBJ1-1; D not resolved. CDR3 loop: CASGPQGEGTEAFF. In DNA, the CDR3 is TGTGCCAGTGGTCCACAAGGAGAGGGCACTGAAGCTTTCTTT.